The clone carrying this T cell receptor beta chain was picked up a small number of times. Its antigen is unidentified. The record originates from a study of cytomegalovirus exposure and HLA in healthy donors. Overall study results and limits: Donors belonging to an Asian-associated ancestry cluster reportedly showed fewer N-insertions in productive TCRs than the roughly 700-donor mean, according to what a later analysis found. Later analysis found that TCR beta chains associated with HLA were more clonally expanded than other, equally common chains. Available immune exposure information was restricted to CMV serostatus only. Later on, an analysis found that several of the most significant clusters appeared to be linked to common viral pathogens, which included parvovirus B19.

PCR primers comprised 60 Vbeta and 13 Jbeta primers. Only in-frame clones appear in the TCRdb table, and some are missing; sequencing was by immunoSEQ multiplex PCR. The sample lists some 120,000 clones; about 8.5% were seen once. This CDR3 has 15 amino acids. Germline V gives CDR1 GTSNPN, CDR2 SVGIG (reference sequence). V gave up 2 bases and J gave up 8 bases, with 19 bases separating them. The sequence derives from a middle-aged man in good health and CMV-seronegative. Sequencing was carried out using PBMCs. The chain is built from TRBV30 and TRBJ1-3; D is ambiguous. DNA of the CDR3: TGTGCCTGGAGTCCCTTCCTGGAGTGGGTGGACACCATATATTTT. It codes for CAWSPFLEWVDTIYF.